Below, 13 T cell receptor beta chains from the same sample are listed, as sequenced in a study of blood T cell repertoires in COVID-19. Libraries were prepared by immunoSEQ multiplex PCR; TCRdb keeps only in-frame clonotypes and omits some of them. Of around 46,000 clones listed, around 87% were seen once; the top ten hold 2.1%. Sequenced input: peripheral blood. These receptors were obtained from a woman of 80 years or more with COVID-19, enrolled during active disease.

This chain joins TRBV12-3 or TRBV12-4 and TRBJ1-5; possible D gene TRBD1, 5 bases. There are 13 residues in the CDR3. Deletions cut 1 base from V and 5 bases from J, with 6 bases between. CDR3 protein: CASSLEGDQPQHF. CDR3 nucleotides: TGTGCCAGCAGTTTAGAAGGGGATCAGCCCCAGCATTTT.

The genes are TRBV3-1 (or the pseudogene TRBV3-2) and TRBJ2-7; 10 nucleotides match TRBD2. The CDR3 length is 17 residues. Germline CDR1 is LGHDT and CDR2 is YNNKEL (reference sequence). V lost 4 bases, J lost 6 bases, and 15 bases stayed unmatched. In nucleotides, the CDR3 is TGTGCCAGCAGCCTTGTTCGTCAAGCGGGAGGGCCCTCCGAGCAGTACTTC. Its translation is CASSLVRQAGGPSEQYF.

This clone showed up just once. CDR3 nucleotides: TGCAGCGTTGTAACAGGGGATCCCTATGGCTACACCTTC. It specifies CSVVTGDPYGYTF. The rearrangement links TRBV29-1 to TRBJ1-2; TRBD1 aligns across 7 bases. After removal of 4 bases from V and 4 bases from J, the junction contained 6 bases not matched to a gene. There are 13 residues in the CDR3. Germline V gene lookup returns CDR1 SQVTM and CDR2 ANQGSEA.

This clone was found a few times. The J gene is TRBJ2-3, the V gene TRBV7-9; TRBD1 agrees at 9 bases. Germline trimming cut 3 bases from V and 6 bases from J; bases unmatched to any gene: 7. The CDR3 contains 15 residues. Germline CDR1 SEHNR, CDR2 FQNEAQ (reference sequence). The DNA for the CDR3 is TGTGCCAGCAGCTTCTACAGGGGGCGTGACGATACGCAGTATTTT. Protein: CASSFYRGRDDTQYF.

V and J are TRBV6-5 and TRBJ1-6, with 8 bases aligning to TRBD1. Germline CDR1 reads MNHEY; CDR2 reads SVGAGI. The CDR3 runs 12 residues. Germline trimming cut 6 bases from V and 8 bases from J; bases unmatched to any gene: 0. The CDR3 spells CASRQGDSPLHF. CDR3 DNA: TGTGCCAGCAGACAGGGGGATTCACCCCTCCACTTT.

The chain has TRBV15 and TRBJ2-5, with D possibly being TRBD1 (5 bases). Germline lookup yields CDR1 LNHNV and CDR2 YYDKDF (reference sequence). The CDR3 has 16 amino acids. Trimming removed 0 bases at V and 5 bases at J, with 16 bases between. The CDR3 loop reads CATSREAQAKGETQYF. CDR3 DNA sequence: TGTGCCACCAGCAGAGAGGCCCAGGCGAAGGGGGAGACCCAGTACTTC. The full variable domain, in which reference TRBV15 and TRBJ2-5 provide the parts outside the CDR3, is DAMVIQNPRYQVTQFGKPVTLSCSQTLNHNVMYWYQQKSSQAPKLLFHYYDKDFNNEADTPDNFQSRRPNTSFCFLDIRSPGLGDTAMYLCATSREAQAKGETQYFGPGTRLLVL.

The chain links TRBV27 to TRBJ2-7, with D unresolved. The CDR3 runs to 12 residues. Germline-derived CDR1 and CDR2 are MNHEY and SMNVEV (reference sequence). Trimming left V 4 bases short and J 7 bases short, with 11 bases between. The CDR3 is CASSSGSLEQYF. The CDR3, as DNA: TGTGCCAGCAGTTCCGGGTCCCTAGAGCAGTACTTC.

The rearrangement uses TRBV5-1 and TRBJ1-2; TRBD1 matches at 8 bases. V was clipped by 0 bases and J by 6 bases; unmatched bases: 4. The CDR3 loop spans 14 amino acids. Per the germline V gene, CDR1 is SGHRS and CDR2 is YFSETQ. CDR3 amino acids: CASSLDRGANGYTF. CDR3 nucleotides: TGCGCCAGCAGCTTGGACAGGGGGGCGAATGGCTACACCTTC.

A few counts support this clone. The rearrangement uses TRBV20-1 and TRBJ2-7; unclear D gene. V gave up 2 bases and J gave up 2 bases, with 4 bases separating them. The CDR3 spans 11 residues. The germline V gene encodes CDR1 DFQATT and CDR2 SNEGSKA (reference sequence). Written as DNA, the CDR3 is TGCAGTGCTAGACAGACCTACGAGCAGTACTTC. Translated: CSARQTYEQYF.

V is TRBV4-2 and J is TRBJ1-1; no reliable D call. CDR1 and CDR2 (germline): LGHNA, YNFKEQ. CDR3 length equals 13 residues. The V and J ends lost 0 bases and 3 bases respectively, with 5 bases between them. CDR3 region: CASSQELDTEAFF. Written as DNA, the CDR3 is TGTGCCAGCAGCCAAGAGTTAGACACTGAAGCTTTCTTT.

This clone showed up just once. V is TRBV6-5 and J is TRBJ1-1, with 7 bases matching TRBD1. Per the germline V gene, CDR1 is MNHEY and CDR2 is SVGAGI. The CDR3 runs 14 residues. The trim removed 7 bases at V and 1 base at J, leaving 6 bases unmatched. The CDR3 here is CASKDRQGNTEAFF. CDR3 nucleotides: TGTGCCAGCAAGGACAGGCAGGGGAACACTGAAGCTTTCTTT.

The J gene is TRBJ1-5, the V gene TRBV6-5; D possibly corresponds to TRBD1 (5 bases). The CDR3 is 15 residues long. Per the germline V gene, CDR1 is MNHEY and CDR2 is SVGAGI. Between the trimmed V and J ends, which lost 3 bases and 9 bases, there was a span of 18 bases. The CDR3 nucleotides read TGTGCCAGCAGTTATCTGGGGGGGGAAGGGGCGCCCCAGCATTTT. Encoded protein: CASSYLGGEGAPQHF.

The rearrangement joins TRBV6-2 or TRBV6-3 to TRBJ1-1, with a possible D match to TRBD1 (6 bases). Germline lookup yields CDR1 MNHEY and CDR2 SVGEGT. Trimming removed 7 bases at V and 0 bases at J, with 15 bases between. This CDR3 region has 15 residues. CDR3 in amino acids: CASTPLGQMNTEAFF. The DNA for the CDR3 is TGTGCCAGCACCCCACTGGGACAAATGAACACTGAAGCTTTCTTT.